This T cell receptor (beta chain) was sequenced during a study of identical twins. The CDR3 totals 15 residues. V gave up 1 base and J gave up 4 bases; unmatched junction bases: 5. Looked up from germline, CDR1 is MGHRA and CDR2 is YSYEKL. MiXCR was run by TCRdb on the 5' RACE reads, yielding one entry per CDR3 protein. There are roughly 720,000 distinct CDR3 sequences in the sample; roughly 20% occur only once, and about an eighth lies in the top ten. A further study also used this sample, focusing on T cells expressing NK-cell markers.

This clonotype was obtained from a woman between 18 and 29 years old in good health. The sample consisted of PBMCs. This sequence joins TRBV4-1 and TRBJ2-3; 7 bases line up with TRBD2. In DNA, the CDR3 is TGCGCCAGCAGCCAAGGCGGGAGAGCGGCAGATACGCAGTATTTT. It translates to CASSQGGRAADTQYF.